This is a list of T cell receptor beta chains from one sample in a study of cytomegalovirus exposure and HLA in healthy donors. Repertoires were generated with immunoSEQ multiplex PCR, while TCRdb's copy carries only in-frame clones and drops some. This sample has around 130,000 clones, with 82% found just once. Input material: PBMCs. Source of these receptors: a woman between 18 and 29 years old in good health and CMV-seronegative. The CDR3 runs from the conserved cysteine through the conserved F or W. Fields, in order: CDR3 DNA, CDR3 protein, V gene, clone size, J gene, D gene. The D gene is left open where the match is weak. Clone size is given for some rows only: seen once, a few or many times, or a class if the clone is expanded.

DNA: TGCGCCAGCAGCTTGGATCGGGGTAGCGGCTACACCTTC; CDR3: CASSLDRGSGYTF; V: TRBV5-1; size: NA; J: TRBJ1-2; D: NA
DNA: TGTGCCAGCAGCTTGTCGGGGGCCAAAAACATTCAGTACTTC; CDR3: CASSLSGAKNIQYF; V: TRBV5-5; size: NA; J: TRBJ2-4; D: NA
DNA: TGTGCCAGCAGCTTACAAGGGGGACAGCCCCAGCATTTT; CDR3: CASSLQGGQPQHF; V: TRBV11-2; size: NA; J: TRBJ1-5; D: NA
DNA: TGTGCCAGCAGTGGGCAGAACCTTTATAGCAATCAGCCCCAGCATTTT; CDR3: CASSGQNLYSNQPQHF; V: TRBV6-1; size: NA; J: TRBJ1-5; D: NA
DNA: TGTGCCAGCAGCTTAGTTGGGGGAGGTGGCACTGAAGCTTTCTTT; CDR3: CASSLVGGGGTEAFF; V: TRBV7-2; size: NA; J: TRBJ1-1; D: NA
DNA: TGCACCGGTGAAGGGAGACGACTCTACAATGAGCAGTTCTTC; CDR3: CTGEGRRLYNEQFF; V: TRBV1; size: once; J: TRBJ2-1; D: NA
DNA: TGTGCCAGCAGTGACGGACAGGCTGGGGCCAACGGCCTGACTTTC; CDR3: CASSDGQAGANGLTF; V: TRBV6-4; size: NA; J: TRBJ2-6; D: TRBD1
DNA: TGTGCCAGCAGAAGGGGCCCTGGCTATGGCTACACCTTC; CDR3: CASRRGPGYGYTF; V: TRBV2; size: NA; J: TRBJ1-2; D: NA
DNA: TGCGCCAGCAGTGAGCCTCAGGGGTGGCGAGAGACCCAGTACTTC; CDR3: CASSEPQGWRETQYF; V: TRBV10-1; size: NA; J: TRBJ2-5; D: NA
DNA: TGCAGCGCAGGGACAACTAATGAAAAACTGTTTTTT; CDR3: CSAGTTNEKLFF; V: TRBV29-1; size: NA; J: TRBJ1-4; D: NA
DNA: TGTGCCAGCAGCACCGACCAGAGGGGCAATCAGCCCCAGCATTTT; CDR3: CASSTDQRGNQPQHF; V: TRBV7-9; size: NA; J: TRBJ1-5; D: NA
DNA: TGCGCCAGCAGCCAATTCGGGACAGGGGGGTTTGGCTACACCTTC; CDR3: CASSQFGTGGFGYTF; V: TRBV4-1; size: NA; J: TRBJ1-2; D: TRBD1
DNA: TGTGCCAGCAGTCCGAGGACAGTTCGGGTCTACGAGCAGTACTTC; CDR3: CASSPRTVRVYEQYF; V: TRBV6-5; size: NA; J: TRBJ2-7; D: NA
DNA: TGTGCCAGCAGTGCGCACGGTAGCTCCTACGAGCAGTACTTC; CDR3: CASSAHGSSYEQYF; V: TRBV6-4; size: NA; J: TRBJ2-7; D: NA
DNA: TGTGCCAGCAGCTTGAGACACAATGGCTACACCTTC; CDR3: CASSLRHNGYTF; V: TRBV14; size: NA; J: TRBJ1-2; D: NA
DNA: TGTGCCAGCAGGGAAACAGGGCTCACTGAAGCTTTCTTT; CDR3: CASRETGLTEAFF; V: TRBV28; size: NA; J: TRBJ1-1; D: NA
DNA: TGTGCCAGCAGCTTAGTGGGCAGTATCTACGAGCAGTACTTC; CDR3: CASSLVGSIYEQYF; V: TRBV7-9; size: NA; J: TRBJ2-7; D: NA
DNA: TGTGCCAGCAGTACTAGCGGGGGGAGGAACATTCAGTACTTC; CDR3: CASSTSGGRNIQYF; V: TRBV27; size: NA; J: TRBJ2-4; D: TRBD2
DNA: TGTGCCAGCAGCGAGGGACTCCTGCCAACTAATGAAAAACTGTTTTTT; CDR3: CASSEGLLPTNEKLFF; V: TRBV9; size: few; J: TRBJ1-4; D: NA
DNA: TGTGCCTGGAGTGTAGGGGCAGTCGAAAAACTGTTTTTT; CDR3: CAWSVGAVEKLFF; V: TRBV30; size: NA; J: TRBJ1-4; D: NA